This TCR beta chain was captured by sequencing in a study of OX40 agonist ivuxolimab in advanced cancers. Assay: immunoSEQ multiplex PCR; the TCRdb copy retains only in-frame clones and omits some. There are around 40,000 clones in the sample; 88% occur only once, and approximately 12% lies in the top ten. With V trimmed by 6 bases and J by 2 bases, 5 bases remained unmatched. The CDR3 sequence is 15 residues long. Germline values: CDR1 MDHEN, CDR2 SYDVKM. This clone was found once. The sample in question was CD4+ or CD8+ T cells sorted from blood, obtained in a trial of the OX40 agonist ivuxolimab. The TCR was taken from an adult with an advanced solid tumor such as melanoma, head and neck, liver or kidney cancer. The chain couples TRBV28 to TRBJ1-3; 9 bases line up with TRBD1. The CDR3 DNA is TGTGCCAGCAGGGACAGGGGCTTGGCTGGAAACACCATATATTTT. This sequence encodes CASRDRGLAGNTIYF.